This passage covers 13 T cell receptor beta chains from one sample sequenced in a study of blood T cell repertoires in COVID-19. Data came from immunoSEQ multiplex PCR; TCRdb stores just in-frame clones and leaves some out. The table has 180,000 or so clones, roughly 86% seen once; the top ten hold 7.7%. Material for sequencing was peripheral blood. These receptor sequences come from a man between 40 and 49 years old who had recovered from COVID-19.

The rearrangement links TRBV19 to TRBJ2-1; 7 nucleotides agree with TRBD1. The CDR3 is 14 residues long. V was pared by 6 bases and J by 7 bases, with 9 bases of the junction left unmatched. Germline V gene sequence: CDR1 LNHDA, CDR2 SQIVND (reference sequence). Written as DNA, the CDR3 is TGTGCCAGTAGCTTCCCACCACAGGGGAATGAGCAGTTCTTC. This codes for CASSFPPQGNEQFF. Combining the CDR3 with reference TRBV19 and TRBJ2-1 gives the whole variable domain DGGITQSPKYLFRKEGQNVTLSCEQNLNHDAMYWYRQDPGQGLRLIYYSQIVNDFQKGDIAEGYSVSREKKESFPLTVTSAQKNPTAFYLCASSFPPQGNEQFFGPGTRLTVL.

The chain combines TRBV11-3 with TRBJ2-7; no definite D call. Germline assignment: CDR1 SGHNT and CDR2 YENEEA. The CDR3 extends over 14 amino acids. Trimming pared 5 bases from V and 1 base from J, leaving 12 bases between. CDR3 loop: CASSRDILSYEQYF. The CDR3 region has the DNA TGTGCCAGCAGCCGCGACATTTTGTCCTACGAGCAGTACTTC.

This chain connects TRBV6-5 to TRBJ1-6, with 8 bases lining up with TRBD1. The germline V gene has CDR1 MNHEY and CDR2 SVGAGI. CDR3 size: 15 residues. V lost 7 bases, J lost 5 bases, and 7 bases stayed unmatched. The CDR3 here is CASNLLGQDNSPLHF. The CDR3 coding sequence is TGTGCCAGCAATCTACTGGGACAGGATAATTCACCCCTCCACTTT.

V gene TRBV4-1 combines with J gene TRBJ2-5; 7 bases fit TRBD1. The CDR3 extends over 16 amino acids. Trimming at V came to 2 bases and at J to 4 bases, leaving 10 bases not matched to a gene. The germline V gene encodes CDR1 MGHRA and CDR2 YSYEKL. For the CDR3, the DNA is TGCGCCAGCAGCCAAACACAGGGGCTTCTAAGAGAGACCCAGTACTTC. It translates to CASSQTQGLLRETQYF.

The rearrangement uses TRBV6-1 and TRBJ2-5, with D possibly TRBD1 on 5 matching bases. With 2 bases removed from V and 3 bases from J, the gap between germline ends came to 7 bases. The CDR3 is 13 residues long. The germline gives CDR1 MNHNS, CDR2 SASEGT. In nucleotides, the CDR3 is TGTGCCAGCAGTGAACTAGGGGAAGAGACCCAGTACTTC. Translation: CASSELGEETQYF.

This clone occurred once. V gene TRBV30 combines with J gene TRBJ2-1; possible D gene TRBD2, 6 bases. CDR3 length: 13 residues. Trimming left V 4 bases short and J 4 bases short, with 11 bases between. The germline V gene encodes CDR1 GTSNPN and CDR2 SVGIG (reference sequence). The CDR3 DNA reads TGTGCCTGGACTGGAGGGGTATACAATGAGCAGTTCTTC. Its protein product is CAWTGGVYNEQFF.

The rearrangement uses TRBV29-1 and TRBJ2-7; 8 bases align to TRBD1. The CDR3 runs to 15 residues. V was pared by 1 base and J by 7 bases, with 12 bases of the junction left unmatched. The germline V gene has CDR1 SQVTM and CDR2 ANQGSEA. This chain's CDR3 is CSVEAARTGSWEQYF. The CDR3 region has the DNA TGCAGCGTTGAAGCCGCCCGGACAGGGTCCTGGGAGCAGTACTTC.

V usage is TRBV5-4 and J usage is TRBJ1-2; unclear D gene. Germline-derived CDR1 and CDR2 are SGHNT and YYREEE (reference sequence). The CDR3 has 13 residues. The V end was cut by 0 bases, the J end by 4 bases, with 7 bases between. The CDR3 is CASSLEAVYGYTF. The CDR3 region has the DNA TGTGCCAGCAGCTTGGAAGCCGTCTATGGCTACACCTTC.

This chain uses TRBV5-4 with TRBJ1-1, with D hard to call. Germline CDR1 is SGHNT and CDR2 is YYREEE (reference sequence). This CDR3 comprises 15 residues. The V gene lost 2 bases and the J gene lost 4 bases, with 15 bases spanning the gap. The chain's CDR3 is CASSLGEGFLTEAFF. The CDR3 nucleotides read TGTGCCAGCAGCTTAGGTGAGGGATTTCTCACTGAAGCTTTCTTT.

The rearrangement uses TRBV6-5 and TRBJ2-5; TRBD2 aligns across 9 bases. Germline V gene sequence: CDR1 MNHEY, CDR2 SVGAGI. V lost 0 bases to trimming and J lost 5 bases; unmatched junction nucleotides: 7. The CDR3 has 16 amino acids. CDR3 region: CASSYSRGGLAETQYF. In DNA form, the CDR3 reads TGTGCCAGCAGTTACTCGCGAGGGGGACTAGCTGAGACCCAGTACTTC.

This sequence joins TRBV15 and TRBJ2-1, with D possibly matching TRBD2 (5 bases). The CDR3 is made up of 15 amino acids. Germline V gives CDR1 LNHNV, CDR2 YYDKDF (reference sequence). The germline V and J ends were trimmed by 1 base and 4 bases, with 11 bases remaining between them. The CDR3 protein is CATSRGSLAYNEQFF. The CDR3 DNA reads as TGTGCCACCAGCAGAGGTTCCCTAGCTTACAATGAGCAGTTCTTC.

This clone has at least ten counts. This chain uses TRBV12-5 with TRBJ2-7; 9 nucleotides agree with TRBD1. V trimming: 6 bases; J trimming: 5 bases; junction bases outside the gene matches: 11. Germline CDR1 is LGHNT and CDR2 is FRNRAP. CDR3 size: 15 residues. The CDR3 region is CASGPSGQGRNEQYF. DNA of the CDR3: TGTGCTAGTGGACCCTCGGGACAGGGAAGAAACGAGCAGTACTTC.

Many counts were recorded for this clone. This chain joins TRBV2 and TRBJ2-1, with D maybe TRBD1 (6 bases). Trimming stripped 5 bases from V and 8 bases from J, with 10 bases between. The germline gives CDR1 SNHLY, CDR2 FYNNEI. This CDR3 is 12 amino acids long. The chain's CDR3 is CASSPGVDEQFF. CDR3 bases: TGTGCCAGCAGTCCAGGGGTAGATGAGCAGTTCTTC.